This T cell receptor (beta chain) emerged from a study of OX40 agonist ivuxolimab in advanced cancers. About the research overall: People in dose escalation had one of these cancers: hepatocellular carcinoma, melanoma, renal cell or head and neck cancer.

As regards this clone: The antigen is not known.

Study results and limitations: The CD4+ and CD8+ T cells in the blood had expanded clonally by week 6 at 0.1 to 3.0 mg/kg. In CD8+ T cells, expanded clones were on average more numerous than in CD4+. Nonresponders included some who also had low normalized T-cell clonal expansion.

Sequencing was performed with immunoSEQ multiplex PCR; in TCRdb, only in-frame clones are kept and a portion is missing. The sample shows about 14,000 clones, over 70% of them seen only once. CDR3 length: 16 residues. Germline V gene data show CDR1 as MGHRA and CDR2 as YSYEKL. Unmatched junction bases numbered 4, after V lost 1 base and J lost 0 bases. The TCR originated in an adult with an advanced solid tumor such as melanoma, head and neck, liver or kidney cancer. The input for sequencing was CD4+ or CD8+ T cells sorted from blood, taken in a trial of the OX40 agonist ivuxolimab. The V and J genes are TRBV4-1 and TRBJ2-7; TRBD1 matches at 9 bases. DNA of the CDR3: TGCGCCAGCAGCCAAGTAGGGACAGGGAGCTCCTACGAGCAGTACTTC. Its protein is CASSQVGTGSSYEQYF.